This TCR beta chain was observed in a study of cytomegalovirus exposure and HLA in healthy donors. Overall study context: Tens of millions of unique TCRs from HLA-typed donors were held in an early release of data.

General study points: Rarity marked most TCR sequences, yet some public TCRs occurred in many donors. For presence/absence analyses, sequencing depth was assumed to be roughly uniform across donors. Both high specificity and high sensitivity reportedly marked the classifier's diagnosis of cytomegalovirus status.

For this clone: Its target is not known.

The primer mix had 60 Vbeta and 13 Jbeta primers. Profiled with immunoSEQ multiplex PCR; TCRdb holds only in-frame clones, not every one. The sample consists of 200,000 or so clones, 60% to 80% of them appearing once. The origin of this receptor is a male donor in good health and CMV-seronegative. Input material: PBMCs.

CDR3 DNA: TGTGCCAGCAGATCCGGGACAGGGAAAAACTATGGCTACACCTTC. Its translation is CASRSGTGKNYGYTF. The gene calls are TRBV27 and TRBJ1-2; 9 nucleotides line up with TRBD1. J gave up 2 bases and V 6 bases, and 7 bases lay outside the gene matches. The CDR3 sequence is 15 residues long. Germline loops: CDR1 MNHEY, CDR2 SMNVEV (reference sequence).